This T cell receptor (beta chain) stems from a study of blood T cell repertoires in COVID-19. Losses at the gene ends were 4 bases for V and 5 bases for J; bases not matched to a gene: 10. Germline assignment: CDR1 SGHRS and CDR2 YFSETQ. CDR3 length equals 18 residues. The data were produced by immunoSEQ multiplex PCR, yet TCRdb's version contains in-frame clones alone and is incomplete. The table has under 150,000 clones, 76% seen once. The sequence derives from a woman at least 80 years old with active or convalescent COVID-19. The chain has TRBV5-1 and TRBJ2-1; 15 bases are shared with TRBD2. Sequenced input: peripheral blood. The CDR3 DNA is TGCGCCAGCAGCCCTGGGGGACTAGCGGGGGGCCGAAACAATGAGCAGTTCTTC. Its protein is CASSPGGLAGGRNNEQFF.